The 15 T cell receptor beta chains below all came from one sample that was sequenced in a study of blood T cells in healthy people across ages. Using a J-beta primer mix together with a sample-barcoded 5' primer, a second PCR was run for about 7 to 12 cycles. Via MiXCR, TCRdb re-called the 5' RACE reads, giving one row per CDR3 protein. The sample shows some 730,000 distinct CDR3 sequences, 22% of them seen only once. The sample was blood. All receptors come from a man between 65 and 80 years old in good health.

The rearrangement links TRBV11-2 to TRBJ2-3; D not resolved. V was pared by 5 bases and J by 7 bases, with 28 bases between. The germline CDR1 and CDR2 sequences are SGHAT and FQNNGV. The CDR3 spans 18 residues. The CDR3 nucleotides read TGTGCCAGCAGCCCCGAAGTCAGGTTCTACCTCCGAGGACATACGCAGTATTTT. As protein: CASSPEVRFYLRGHTQYF.

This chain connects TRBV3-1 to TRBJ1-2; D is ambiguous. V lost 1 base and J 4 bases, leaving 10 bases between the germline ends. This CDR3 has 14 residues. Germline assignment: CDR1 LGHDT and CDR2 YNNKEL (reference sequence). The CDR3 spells CASSQAGRSYGYTF. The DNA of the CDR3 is TGTGCCAGCAGCCAAGCCGGACGGAGCTATGGCTACACCTTC.

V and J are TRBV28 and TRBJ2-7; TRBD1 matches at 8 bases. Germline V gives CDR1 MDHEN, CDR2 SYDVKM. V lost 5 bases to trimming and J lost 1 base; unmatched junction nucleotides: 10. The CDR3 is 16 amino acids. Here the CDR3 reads CASSHPDRETSYEQYF. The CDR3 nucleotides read TGTGCCAGCAGTCACCCGGACAGGGAAACTTCCTACGAGCAGTACTTC.

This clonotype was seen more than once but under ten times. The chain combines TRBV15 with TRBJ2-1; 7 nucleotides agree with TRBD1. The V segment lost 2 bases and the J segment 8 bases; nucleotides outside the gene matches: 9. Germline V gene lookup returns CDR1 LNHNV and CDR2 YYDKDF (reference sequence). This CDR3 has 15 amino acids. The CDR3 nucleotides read TGTGCCACCAGCAGACCGGGGACAGACTCCCATGAGCAGTTCTTC. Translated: CATSRPGTDSHEQFF.

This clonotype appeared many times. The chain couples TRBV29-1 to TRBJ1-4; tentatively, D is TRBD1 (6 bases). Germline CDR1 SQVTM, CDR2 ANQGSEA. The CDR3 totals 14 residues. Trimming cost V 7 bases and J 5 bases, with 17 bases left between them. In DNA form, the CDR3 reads TGCAGCGCCGCGCGGCAGGGGAGGAATGAAAAACTGTTTTTT. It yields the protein CSAARQGRNEKLFF.

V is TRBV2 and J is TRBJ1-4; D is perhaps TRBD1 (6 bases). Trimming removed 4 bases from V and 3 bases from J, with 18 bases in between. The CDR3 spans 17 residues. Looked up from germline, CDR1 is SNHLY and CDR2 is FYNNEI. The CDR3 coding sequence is TGTGCCAGCAGTGCCCGGGGGACATCGGGCGCTAATGAAAAACTGTTTTTT. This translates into CASSARGTSGANEKLFF.

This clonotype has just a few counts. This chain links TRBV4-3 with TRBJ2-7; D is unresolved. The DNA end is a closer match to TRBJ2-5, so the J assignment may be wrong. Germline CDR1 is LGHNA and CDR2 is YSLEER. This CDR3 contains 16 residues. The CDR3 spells CASSQDLDGVRKTQYF. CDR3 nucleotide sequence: TGCGCCAGCAGCCAAGATTTGGATGGAGTGCGGAAGACCCAGTACTTC.

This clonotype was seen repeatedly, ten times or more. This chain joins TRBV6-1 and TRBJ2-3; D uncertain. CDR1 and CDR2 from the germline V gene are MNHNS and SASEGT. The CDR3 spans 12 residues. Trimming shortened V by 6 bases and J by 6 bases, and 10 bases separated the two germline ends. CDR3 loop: CASRTYGDTQYF. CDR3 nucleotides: TGTGCCAGCAGGACCTATGGGGATACGCAGTATTTT.

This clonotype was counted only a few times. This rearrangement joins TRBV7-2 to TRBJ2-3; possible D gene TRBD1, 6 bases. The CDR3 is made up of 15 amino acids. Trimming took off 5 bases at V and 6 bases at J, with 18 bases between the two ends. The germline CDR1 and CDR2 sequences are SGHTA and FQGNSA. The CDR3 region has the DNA TGTGCCAGCAGCAAGGGACGTCAGGGGTTTGATACGCAGTATTTT. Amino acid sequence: CASSKGRQGFDTQYF.

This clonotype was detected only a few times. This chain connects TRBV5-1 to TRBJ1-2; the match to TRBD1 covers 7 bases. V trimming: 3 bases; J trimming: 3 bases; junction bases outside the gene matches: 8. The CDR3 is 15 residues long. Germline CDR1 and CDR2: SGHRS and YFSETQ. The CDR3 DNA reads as TGCGCCAGCAGCTCATTACAGGGGAATGACTATGGCTACACCTTC. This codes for CASSSLQGNDYGYTF.

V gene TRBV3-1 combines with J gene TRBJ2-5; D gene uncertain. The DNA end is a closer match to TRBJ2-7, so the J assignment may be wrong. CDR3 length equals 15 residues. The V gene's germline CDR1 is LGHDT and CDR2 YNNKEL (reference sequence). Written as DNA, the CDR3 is TGTGCCAGCAGCCAAGATGAGCAGAGCTCCTACGAGCAGTACGTC. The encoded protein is CASSQDEQSSYEQYV.

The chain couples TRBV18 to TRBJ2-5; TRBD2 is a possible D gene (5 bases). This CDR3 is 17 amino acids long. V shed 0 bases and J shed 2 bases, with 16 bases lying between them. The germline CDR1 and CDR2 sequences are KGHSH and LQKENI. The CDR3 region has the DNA TGTGCCAGCTCACCACCGACGTCCAGCGGAGGACAAGAGACCCAGTACTTC. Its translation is CASSPPTSSGGQETQYF. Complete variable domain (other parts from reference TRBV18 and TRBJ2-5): NAGVMQNPRHLVRRRGQEARLRCSPMKGHSHVYWYRQLPEEGLKFMVYLQKENIIDESGMPKERFSAEFPKEGPSILRIQQVVRGDSAAYFCASSPPTSSGGQETQYFGPGTRLLVL.

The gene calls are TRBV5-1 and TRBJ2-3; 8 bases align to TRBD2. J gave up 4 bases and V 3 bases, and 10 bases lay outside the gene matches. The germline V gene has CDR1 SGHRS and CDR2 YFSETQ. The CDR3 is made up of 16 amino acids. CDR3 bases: TGCGCCAGCAGCTCGCGGACTAGCCGGAGCGCAGATACGCAGTATTTT. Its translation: CASSSRTSRSADTQYF. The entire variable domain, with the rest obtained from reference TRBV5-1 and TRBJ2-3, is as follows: KAGVTQTPRYLIKTRGQQVTLSCSPISGHRSVSWYQQTPGQGLQFLFEYFSETQRNKGNFPGRFSGRQFSNSRSEMNVSTLELGDSALYLCASSSRTSRSADTQYFGPGTRLTVL.

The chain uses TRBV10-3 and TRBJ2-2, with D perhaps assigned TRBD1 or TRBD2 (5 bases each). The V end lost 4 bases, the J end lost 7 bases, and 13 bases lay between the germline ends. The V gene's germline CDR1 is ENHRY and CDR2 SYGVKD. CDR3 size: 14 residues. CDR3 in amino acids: CAISGGATHGELFF. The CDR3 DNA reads TGTGCCATCAGTGGAGGGGCAACTCACGGGGAGCTGTTTTTT.

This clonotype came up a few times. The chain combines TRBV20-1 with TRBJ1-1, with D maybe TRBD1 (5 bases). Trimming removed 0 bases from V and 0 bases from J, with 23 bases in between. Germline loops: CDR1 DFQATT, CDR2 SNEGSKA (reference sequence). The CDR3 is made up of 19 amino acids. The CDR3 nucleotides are TGCAGTGCTAGAGACTTGGGCCGGGACTTTTTTCTAATGAACACTGAAGCTTTCTTT. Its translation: CSARDLGRDFFLMNTEAFF.